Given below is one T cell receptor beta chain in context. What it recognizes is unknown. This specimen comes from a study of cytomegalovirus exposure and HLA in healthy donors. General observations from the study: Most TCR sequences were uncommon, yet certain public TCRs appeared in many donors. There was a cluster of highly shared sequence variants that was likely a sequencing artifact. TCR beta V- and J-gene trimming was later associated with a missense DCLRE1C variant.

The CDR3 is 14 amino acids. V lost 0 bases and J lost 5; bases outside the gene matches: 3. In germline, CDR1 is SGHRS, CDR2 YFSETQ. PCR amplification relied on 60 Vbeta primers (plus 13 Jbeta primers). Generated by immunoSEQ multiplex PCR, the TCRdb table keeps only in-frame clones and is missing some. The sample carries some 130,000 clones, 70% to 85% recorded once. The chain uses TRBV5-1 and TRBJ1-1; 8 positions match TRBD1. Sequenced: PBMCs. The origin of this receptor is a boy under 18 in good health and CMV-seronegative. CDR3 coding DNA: TGCGCCAGCAGCTTGGGGCAGGGGGCTACTGAAGCTTTCTTT. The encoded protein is CASSLGQGATEAFF.